This T cell receptor beta chain was sequenced during a study of T cell changes during pregnancy in multiple sclerosis. Generated by immunoSEQ multiplex PCR, the TCRdb table keeps only in-frame clones and is missing some. The table lists tens of thousands of clones, 92% of them singletons. Trimming took off 4 bases at V and 0 bases at J, with 11 bases between the two ends. Germline V lookup: CDR1 SGHRS, CDR2 YFSETQ. This CDR3 region has 16 residues. The chain carries TRBV5-1 and TRBJ2-6, with a tentative D call TRBD2 (6 bases). The sequencing here drew on peripheral blood, taken before pregnancy. This receptor was taken from a female donor with multiple sclerosis, enrolled in a pregnancy study. Here the CDR3 reads CASSMDGSSGANVLTF. Written as DNA, the CDR3 is TGCGCCAGCAGCATGGACGGGAGCTCTGGGGCCAACGTCCTGACTTTC.